The rows below give T cell receptor beta chains drawn from one sample of a study of cytomegalovirus exposure and HLA in healthy donors. Sequencing used immunoSEQ multiplex PCR; TCRdb keeps in-frame clones, though not all of them. The table shows 130,000 or so clones, with about 81% occurring only once. Sequenced material: PBMCs. These receptors were obtained from a man aged 35 to 55 in good health and CMV-seronegative. Both conserved end residues are part of each CDR3. A D gene is named only where the DNA matches it firmly. Not every row has a clone size; where given, it reads once, few, many or a size class.

V gene	clone size	J gene	D gene	CDR3 length	CDR3 protein	CDR3 DNA
TRBV7-6	.	TRBJ1-3	TRBD1	16	CASSLGQGSSGNTIYF	TGTGCCAGCAGCTTAGGACAGGGGAGCTCTGGAAACACCATATATTTT
TRBV5-1	.	TRBJ2-3	.	13	CASSLAGTDTQYF	TGCGCCAGCAGCTTGGCGGGGACAGATACGCAGTATTTT
TRBV27	.	TRBJ2-1	.	14	CASSRQVLYNEQFF	TGTGCCAGCAGCCGACAGGTACTTTACAATGAGCAGTTCTTC
TRBV18	.	TRBJ1-3	TRBD1	14	CASSPPGQRNTIYF	TGTGCCAGCTCACCACCGGGACAGAGAAACACCATATATTTT
TRBV5-8	.	TRBJ1-5	TRBD1	18	CASSLGALITGGRQPQHF	TGTGCCAGCAGCTTGGGGGCCCTTATAACAGGGGGCAGGCAGCCCCAGCATTTT
TRBV6-6	.	TRBJ1-1	.	14	CASIGRGVNTEAFF	TGTGCCAGCATCGGACGGGGGGTGAACACTGAAGCTTTCTTT
TRBV7-2	.	TRBJ2-3	TRBD2	15	CASSRSQRGVDTQYF	TGTGCCAGCAGCCGCTCACAGCGGGGGGTAGATACGCAGTATTTT
TRBV7-9	.	TRBJ2-7	.	14	CASSPLTATYEQYF	TGTGCCAGCAGCCCGCTGACAGCGACCTACGAGCAGTACTTC
TRBV6-5	few	TRBJ1-1	.	14	CASYRRGGVTEAFF	TGTGCCAGCTATCGGAGGGGGGGGGTGACTGAAGCTTTCTTT
TRBV12-5	.	TRBJ2-3	TRBD1	14	CASGPGQGADTQYF	TGTGCTAGTGGCCCTGGACAGGGCGCAGATACGCAGTATTTT
TRBV18	.	TRBJ2-2	TRBD1	15	CASSPRTGDTGELFF	TGTGCCAGCTCACCACGGACAGGGGACACCGGGGAGCTGTTTTTT
TRBV4-3	.	TRBJ2-7	TRBD1	15	CASSQEGQGAYEQYF	TGCGCCAGCAGCCAAGAGGGACAGGGGGCCTACGAGCAGTACTTC
TRBV7-9	.	TRBJ2-2	.	14	CASSLALEPGELFF	TGTGCCAGCAGCTTAGCGTTGGAGCCCGGGGAGCTGTTTTTT
TRBV30	few	TRBJ1-4	.	15	CAWSVRGTGNEKLFF	TGTGCCTGGAGTGTAAGGGGGACGGGTAATGAAAAACTGTTTTTT
TRBV18	.	TRBJ2-7	.	14	CASQIAGRSDEQYF	TGTGCCAGCCAAATCGCAGGGAGGAGCGACGAGCAGTACTTC
TRBV19	once	TRBJ2-5	TRBD1	13	CASRRQGEETQYF	TGTGCCAGTAGACGACAGGGTGAAGAGACCCAGTACTTC
TRBV6-5	few	TRBJ1-1	TRBD1	15	CASRQSTGRNTEAFF	TGTGCCAGCAGGCAATCGACAGGGAGGAACACTGAAGCTTTCTTT
TRBV27	.	TRBJ1-2	.	14	CASSHGTSGYGYTF	TGTGCCAGCAGTCACGGGACTTCAGGCTATGGCTACACCTTC
TRBV19	.	TRBJ2-5	.	13	CASSTTGPETQYF	TGTGCCAGTAGTACCACAGGTCCCGAGACCCAGTACTTC
TRBV5-1	few	TRBJ1-6	TRBD1	15	CASSVDRGRNSPLHF	TGCGCCAGCAGCGTGGACAGGGGGCGAAATTCACCCCTCCACTTT
TRBV4-3	.	TRBJ1-5	TRBD1	14	CASSATGINQPQHF	TGCGCCAGCAGCGCGACAGGGATCAATCAGCCCCAGCATTTT
TRBV5-7	.	TRBJ1-2	.	16	CASSRGQPRVDYGYTF	TGTGCCAGCAGCAGAGGACAGCCCCGTGTGGACTATGGCTACACCTTC
TRBV5-1	.	TRBJ2-2	.	15	CASRQSRVNTGELFF	TGCGCCAGCAGACAAAGCAGGGTAAACACCGGGGAGCTGTTTTTT
TRBV5-8	.	TRBJ2-1	TRBD2	14	CASSGGNSYNEQFF	TGTGCCAGCTCGGGGGGGAACTCCTACAATGAGCAGTTCTTC
TRBV5-5	.	TRBJ2-2	TRBD2	17	CASSLDGTSGIRGELFF	TGTGCCAGCAGCCTTGACGGGACTAGCGGGATTAGAGGGGAGCTGTTTTTT
TRBV5-5	.	TRBJ2-3	.	13	CASSSMGGDTQYF	TGTGCCAGCAGCTCGATGGGGGGAGATACGCAGTATTTT
TRBV7-2	.	TRBJ2-7	.	17	CASSPLPVGGGSYEQYF	TGTGCCAGCAGCCCGCTCCCGGTTGGGGGAGGCTCCTACGAGCAGTACTTC
TRBV29-1	.	TRBJ2-2	TRBD2	15	CSGTLAGAATGELFF	TGCAGCGGCACTCTAGCGGGAGCCGCCACCGGGGAGCTGTTTTTT
TRBV6-6	.	TRBJ1-6	TRBD1	15	CASSYTGTDNSPLHF	TGTGCCAGCAGTTACACGGGGACAGATAATTCACCCCTCCACTTT
TRBV7-2	.	TRBJ1-1	.	13	CASSPKRMGEAFF	TGTGCCAGCAGCCCCAAGCGGATGGGGGAAGCTTTCTTT
TRBV14	.	TRBJ1-4	TRBD1	15	CASSQRTGGGEKLFF	TGTGCCAGCAGCCAGAGGACAGGGGGAGGCGAAAAACTGTTTTTT
TRBV12-5	.	TRBJ2-6	.	17	CASGSGTAGPGANGLTF	TGTGCTAGTGGTTCCGGGACGGCGGGGCCTGGGGCCAACGGCCTGACTTTC
TRBV7-2	.	TRBJ1-2	.	14	CASSLILPAFGYTF	TGTGCCAGCAGCTTAATTCTCCCCGCGTTTGGCTACACCTTC
TRBV5-6	few	TRBJ1-2	.	14	CASRLTVGAGGYTF	TGTGCCAGCAGGCTCACAGTAGGGGCCGGTGGCTACACCTTC
TRBV10-2	few	TRBJ1-4	.	14	CASSELRVREKLFF	TGCGCCAGCAGTGAGCTGAGGGTACGGGAAAAACTGTTTTTT
TRBV27	.	TRBJ2-2	.	12	CASSSYTGELFF	TGTGCCAGCAGTTCCTACACCGGGGAGCTGTTTTTT
TRBV28	.	TRBJ1-5	TRBD1	15	CASKPPGTVNQPQHF	TGTGCCAGCAAACCCCCTGGGACAGTCAATCAGCCCCAGCATTTT
TRBV6-1	once	TRBJ2-2	.	13	CASWRSGTGELFF	TGTGCCAGCTGGCGCTCGGGGACCGGGGAGCTGTTTTTT
TRBV19	.	TRBJ1-1	.	16	CASSITHTRTDLEAFF	TGTGCCAGTAGTATAACCCACACGCGGACAGACCTTGAAGCTTTCTTT
TRBV6-5	.	TRBJ1-2	.	15	CASSPPGALNYGYTF	TGTGCCAGCAGTCCCCCGGGAGCCCTTAACTATGGCTACACCTTC
TRBV5-1	.	TRBJ2-7	.	16	CASSRLNGLNTYEQYF	TGCGCCAGCAGCCGACTAAACGGACTTAACACCTACGAGCAGTACTTC
TRBV14	few	TRBJ2-7	.	15	CASSVRLGSSYEQYF	TGTGCCAGCAGCGTCCGACTAGGAAGCTCCTACGAGCAGTACTTC